The TCR beta chain described here comes from a study of cytomegalovirus exposure and HLA in healthy donors. The PCR made use of 60 Vbeta and 13 Jbeta primers. The method was immunoSEQ multiplex PCR; TCRdb's version includes in-frame clones alone and lacks a portion of them. The sample includes over 110,000 clones. Whole-study results and caveats: Near-uniform donor sequencing depth was presumed by presence/absence analyses.

To note about this clone: Its antigen is not known.

The J segment lost 8 bases and the V segment lost 1 base, leaving 5 bases of the junction unmatched. Germline values: CDR1 SGHDN, CDR2 FVKESK. This CDR3 is 15 amino acids long. The TCR originated in a male donor in good health and CMV-seronegative. V usage is TRBV14 and J usage is TRBJ1-6, with 7 bases fitting TRBD1. Sequencing input: PBMCs. CDR3 nucleotides: TGTGCCAGCAGCCAAGTAAGACAGGGCGATTCACCCCTCCACTTT. This translates into CASSQVRQGDSPLHF.